The 31 T cell receptor beta chains below come from one sample, sequenced in a study of cytotoxic CD8 clonotypes in ibrutinib-treated CLL. Profiled with immunoSEQ multiplex PCR; TCRdb holds only in-frame clones, not every one. The sample shows 150,000 to 200,000 clones, around 70% of them seen only once. This material consisted of PBMCs, taken after 24 months of ibrutinib treatment. These receptors came from a human donor with chronic lymphocytic leukemia.

J is TRBJ1-2 and V is TRBV28; TRBD1 is a possible D gene (6 bases). Between the trimmed V and J ends, which lost 3 bases and 6 bases, there was a span of 14 bases. Looked up from germline, CDR1 is MDHEN and CDR2 is SYDVKM. The CDR3 has 14 amino acids. CDR3 loop: CASSFYRVNNGYTF. DNA of the CDR3: TGTGCCAGCAGTTTCTACAGGGTAAACAATGGCTACACCTTC.

J is TRBJ1-1 and V is TRBV7-8; tentatively, D is TRBD1 (5 bases). The CDR3 spans 15 residues. CDR1 is SGHVS, CDR2 FQNEAQ, per germline. V lost 2 bases and J lost 1, with 11 bases in between. CDR3 region: CASSLFGAANTEAFF. The CDR3, as DNA: TGTGCCAGCAGCTTATTCGGGGCGGCGAACACTGAAGCTTTCTTT.

The rearrangement links TRBV30 to TRBJ2-5; maybe TRBD2 (5 bases). The germline CDR1 and CDR2 sequences are GTSNPN and SVGIG (reference sequence). Trimming took off 1 base at V and 0 bases at J, with 12 bases between the two ends. The CDR3 has 15 residues. The CDR3 sequence is CAWSAIKGDQETQYF. CDR3 in DNA: TGTGCCTGGAGTGCTATCAAGGGAGACCAAGAGACCCAGTACTTC.

This clone was seen a few times. The chain employs TRBV15 and TRBJ1-2, with D possibly matching TRBD1 (6 bases). There are 13 residues in the CDR3. With 5 bases removed from V and 8 bases from J, the gap between germline ends came to 15 bases. Germline lookup yields CDR1 LNHNV and CDR2 YYDKDF (reference sequence). As DNA, the CDR3 is TGTGCCACCAGCTTGGGACAATATGTGGGCTACACCTTC. Its translation is CATSLGQYVGYTF. Together with reference TRBV15 and TRBJ1-2, the CDR3 gives the full variable domain: DAMVIQNPRYQVTQFGKPVTLSCSQTLNHNVMYWYQQKSSQAPKLLFHYYDKDFNNEADTPDNFQSRRPNTSFCFLDIRSPGLGDTAMYLCATSLGQYVGYTFGSGTRLTVV.

In its sample, this clone was seen once. The rearrangement uses TRBV12-5 and TRBJ2-7; TRBD1 matches at 7 bases. The V gene's germline CDR1 is LGHNT and CDR2 FRNRAP. J gave up 2 bases and V 5 bases, and 9 bases lay outside the gene matches. The CDR3 runs 15 residues. The CDR3 loop is CASGQVGQYPYEQYF. The CDR3, as DNA: TGTGCTAGTGGTCAGGTGGGACAGTATCCCTACGAGCAGTACTTC.

This clone appeared a few times. V gene TRBV2 combines with J gene TRBJ2-3; weak D call: TRBD2 (6 bases). The CDR3 totals 13 residues. The V gene's germline CDR1 is SNHLY and CDR2 FYNNEI. Trimming pared 7 bases from V and 0 bases from J, leaving 8 bases between. The CDR3 is CASKAGSTDTQYF. CDR3 nucleotide sequence: TGTGCCAGCAAAGCGGGTAGCACAGATACGCAGTATTTT.

The rearrangement uses TRBV2 and TRBJ1-4; TRBD1 is a possible D gene (5 bases). Per the germline V gene, CDR1 is SNHLY and CDR2 is FYNNEI. V was clipped by 6 bases and J by 0 bases, with 11 bases between them. The CDR3 runs 15 residues. The CDR3, as DNA: TGTGCCAGCAGGGGACTACAGGCAACTAATGAAAAACTGTTTTTT. Its protein is CASRGLQATNEKLFF. Using reference TRBV2 and TRBJ1-4 for the parts outside the CDR3, the full variable domain is EPEVTQTPSHQVTQMGQEVILRCVPISNHLYFYWYRQILGQKVEFLVSFYNNEISEKSEIFDDQFSVERPDGSNFTLKIRSTKLEDSAMYFCASRGLQATNEKLFFGSGTQLSVL.

The V and J genes are TRBV4-3 and TRBJ1-1; D remains unclear. V lost 2 bases, J lost 0 bases, and 13 bases lay in between. CDR1 and CDR2 (germline): LGHNA, YSLEER. The CDR3 consists of 16 residues. This chain's CDR3 is CASSQSFATLNTEAFF. CDR3 sequence (DNA): TGCGCCAGCAGCCAAAGTTTTGCCACTTTGAACACTGAAGCTTTCTTT.

The rearrangement links TRBV2 to TRBJ2-7; D might be TRBD2 (6 bases). From germline, CDR1 is SNHLY and CDR2 FYNNEI. This CDR3 spans 15 amino acids. V dropped 0 bases and J dropped 3 bases, with 12 bases sitting between them. The CDR3 DNA follows: TGTGCCAGCAGTGAAGCTAGCGGCCAGTACTACGAGCAGTACTTC. Translating gives CASSEASGQYYEQYF.

This chain connects TRBV7-2 to TRBJ2-2; 8 bases map to TRBD2. The CDR3 loop spans 16 amino acids. After removal of 1 base from V and 7 bases from J, the junction contained 8 bases not matched to a gene. Germline CDR1 reads SGHTA; CDR2 reads FQGNSA. DNA for the CDR3: TGTGCCAGCAGCTTAGGAGTTTGGACTAGCAGCGGGGAGCTGTTTTTT. Amino acid sequence: CASSLGVWTSSGELFF.

The DNA of the CDR3 is TGCGCCAGCAGCCAACAAAATAGCTATCAAGAGACCCAGTACTTC. Protein product: CASSQQNSYQETQYF. J is TRBJ2-5 and V is TRBV4-1; no definite D call. Looked up from germline, CDR1 is MGHRA and CDR2 is YSYEKL. Trimming shortened V by 2 bases and J by 2 bases, and 12 bases separated the two germline ends. There are 15 residues in the CDR3.

The V gene is TRBV15, the J gene TRBJ2-7, with 8 bases fitting TRBD2. The CDR3 is made up of 19 amino acids. V lost 0 bases, J lost 1 base, and 14 bases stayed unmatched. The germline V gene encodes CDR1 LNHNV and CDR2 YYDKDF (reference sequence). Written as DNA, the CDR3 is TGTGCCACCAGCAGAGATGGCGGGCCAGCGGGAGAAGGTTCCTACGAGCAGTACTTC. Its translation: CATSRDGGPAGEGSYEQYF.

This chain links TRBV4-3 with TRBJ2-1, with 15 positions matching TRBD2. This CDR3 has 15 residues. V dropped 4 bases and J dropped 9; count of bases not matched to a gene: 4. The germline V gene has CDR1 LGHNA and CDR2 YSLEER. In DNA form, the CDR3 reads TGCGCCAGCAGCCGAGGACTAGCGGGAGGGAGTGAGCAGTTCTTC. Amino acids: CASSRGLAGGSEQFF.

This clone was observed a handful of times. V usage is TRBV5-1 and J usage is TRBJ1-1; D ambiguous. Deletions cut 0 bases from V and 2 bases from J, with 8 bases between. The CDR3 extends over 14 amino acids. Germline V CDR1 and CDR2: SGHRS, YFSETQ. The CDR3: CASSLDPGNTEAFF. In DNA, the CDR3 is TGCGCCAGCAGCTTGGATCCGGGAAACACTGAAGCTTTCTTT.

The chain uses TRBV19 and TRBJ2-7, with D uncertain. V lost 7 bases and J lost 0, with 16 bases in between. Germline V CDR1 and CDR2: LNHDA, SQIVND (reference sequence). The CDR3 is made up of 15 amino acids. The CDR3 reads CASNPRVSSSYEQYF. The CDR3 coding sequence is TGTGCCAGTAACCCACGAGTTTCAAGCTCCTACGAGCAGTACTTC.

This clone was found a few times. The rearrangement uses TRBV27 and TRBJ2-1, with 10 bases lining up with TRBD2. Germline loops: CDR1 MNHEY, CDR2 SMNVEV (reference sequence). Trimming removed 6 bases from V and 15 bases from J; junction bases left unmatched: 11. The CDR3 is made up of 13 amino acids. This CDR3 reads CASSSTASGSLFF. In DNA, the CDR3 is TGTGCCAGCAGCTCCACGGCTAGCGGGAGCCTGTTCTTC.

The V gene is TRBV4-3, the J gene TRBJ2-5; D remains ambiguous. The CDR3 is 13 amino acids. In germline, CDR1 is LGHNA, CDR2 YSLEER. V lost 5 bases to trimming and J lost 2 bases, with 9 bases between them. DNA for the CDR3: TGCGCCAGCAGCGTGACACTACAAGAGACCCAGTACTTC. Residues: CASSVTLQETQYF.

In its sample, this clone was seen once. The chain has TRBV2 and TRBJ1-2; D not resolved. The germline gives CDR1 SNHLY, CDR2 FYNNEI. Trimming stripped 3 bases from V and 4 bases from J, with 9 bases between. The CDR3 runs to 13 residues. The CDR3 bases are TGTGCCAGCAGTGAGGTAAAGGCCTATGGCTACACCTTC. It translates to CASSEVKAYGYTF.

V and J are TRBV6-6 and TRBJ1-1, with 8 bases identical to TRBD1. The CDR3 runs 15 residues. Trimming at V came to 4 bases and at J to 7 bases, leaving 11 bases not matched to a gene. Germline CDR1 and CDR2: MNHNY and SVGAGI (reference sequence). The DNA of the CDR3 is TGTGCCAGCAGTTCGAGAAAAACAGGGGGAGGTGAAGCTTTCTTT. It encodes CASSSRKTGGGEAFF.

The chain carries TRBV15 and TRBJ2-7, with 9 bases that match TRBD1. From germline, CDR1 is LNHNV and CDR2 YYDKDF (reference sequence). CDR3 size: 15 residues. The trim removed 3 bases at V and 3 bases at J, leaving 6 bases unmatched. The CDR3 is CATSSYWGQGYEQYF. CDR3 coding DNA: TGTGCCACCAGCAGTTACTGGGGACAGGGCTACGAGCAGTACTTC.

This clone was picked up a small number of times. V gene TRBV5-4 combines with J gene TRBJ2-7; D not certain. The CDR3 totals 11 residues. Trimming left V 0 bases short and J 5 bases short, with 3 bases between. Germline V lookup: CDR1 SGHNT, CDR2 YYREEE (reference sequence). CDR3 sequence: CASSLGHEQYF. The DNA of the CDR3 is TGTGCCAGCAGCTTGGGCCACGAGCAGTACTTC.

The V call is TRBV30, the J call TRBJ1-5; D gene uncertain. CDR1 is GTSNPN and CDR2 is SVGIG in the germline V gene (reference sequence). The CDR3 extends over 15 amino acids. Trimming removed 0 bases at V and 1 base at J, with 10 bases between. DNA of the CDR3: TGTGCCTGGAGTGTCTTACAGCAGAGCAATCAGCCCCAGCATTTT. Translated: CAWSVLQQSNQPQHF.

This chain joins TRBV6-1 and TRBJ2-1, with D hard to call. Germline CDR1 is MNHNS and CDR2 is SASEGT. Trimming pared 3 bases from V and 9 bases from J, leaving 6 bases between. The CDR3 length is 11 residues. CDR3 nucleotide sequence: TGTGCCAGCAGTGAGCGGAGTGAGCAGTTCTTC. It yields the protein CASSERSEQFF.

The chain couples TRBV11-2 to TRBJ1-1; a weak D match, TRBD1 (5 bases). Germline-derived CDR1 and CDR2 are SGHAT and FQNNGV. V shed 0 bases and J shed 8 bases, with 13 bases lying between them. The CDR3 is 14 amino acids. CDR3 in DNA: TGTGCCAGCAGCTTAGACAGGGCTTTGGGAGAAGCTTTCTTT. Translating it yields CASSLDRALGEAFF. Filled out from reference TRBV11-2 and TRBJ1-1, the complete variable domain reads EAGVAQSPRYKIIEKRQSVAFWCNPISGHATLYWYQQILGQGPKLLIQFQNNGVVDDSQLPKDRFSAERLKGVDSTLKIQPAKLEDSAVYLCASSLDRALGEAFFGQGTRLTVV.

The rearrangement uses TRBV7-3 and TRBJ2-5; 10 bases line up with TRBD1. The CDR3 is made up of 13 amino acids. The junction had 0 bases not matched to a gene; V was cut back by 5 bases and J by 3 bases. Per germline, CDR1 SGHTA and CDR2 FQGTGA. The CDR3 region is CASSGQGEETQYF. The CDR3 DNA follows: TGTGCCAGCAGCGGACAGGGGGAAGAGACCCAGTACTTC.

The chain recombines TRBV27 with TRBJ2-7; D is undetermined. The length of the CDR3 is 15 residues. V lost 2 bases and J lost 0, with 11 bases in between. Germline CDR1 MNHEY, CDR2 SMNVEV (reference sequence). CDR3 sequence: CASSLLGKSSYEQYF. The CDR3 coding sequence is TGTGCCAGCAGTTTACTCGGCAAGAGCTCCTACGAGCAGTACTTC.

The V and J genes are TRBV27 and TRBJ2-7, with 7 bases identical to TRBD1. Trimming cost V 0 bases and J 7 bases; bases outside gene matches: 6. Germline CDR1 is MNHEY and CDR2 is SMNVEV (reference sequence). The CDR3 has 14 amino acids. CDR3: CASSLSTGFGEQYF. As DNA, the CDR3 is TGTGCCAGCAGTTTATCGACAGGGTTTGGGGAGCAGTACTTC.

The V and J genes are TRBV6-5 and TRBJ1-1, with unresolved D. V gave up 2 bases and J gave up 5 bases, with 3 bases separating them. The CDR3 has 11 residues. Looked up from germline, CDR1 is MNHEY and CDR2 is SVGAGI. CDR3 sequence: CASSYGTEAFF. The CDR3 nucleotides are TGTGCCAGCAGTTACGGGACTGAAGCTTTCTTT.

CDR3 loop: CASSQDTRDTEAFF. DNA for the CDR3: TGTGCCAGCAGCCAAGACACCAGGGACACTGAAGCTTTCTTT. The V and J genes are TRBV14 and TRBJ1-1, with TRBD1 as a possible D gene (5 bases). Germline lookup yields CDR1 SGHDN and CDR2 FVKESK. This CDR3 region has 14 residues. V was clipped by 0 bases and J by 3 bases, with 8 bases between them. The full variable domain, its missing parts supplied by reference TRBV14 and TRBJ1-1, is EAGVTQFPSHSVIEKGQTVTLRCDPISGHDNLYWYRRVMGKEIKFLLHFVKESKQDESGMPNNRFLAERTGGTYSTLKVQPAELEDSGVYFCASSQDTRDTEAFFGQGTRLTVV.

This clone was found once. The chain's CDR3 is CASSVGLAGFGETQYF. The CDR3 DNA sequence: TGTGCCAGCAGCGTAGGTTTAGCGGGATTTGGGGAGACCCAGTACTTC. The gene calls are TRBV9 and TRBJ2-5; 8 bases are a match to TRBD2. Trimming at V came to 0 bases and at J to 5 bases, leaving 9 bases not matched to a gene. Per germline, CDR1 SGDLS and CDR2 YYNGEE. The CDR3 consists of 16 residues. Looking up the rest from reference TRBV9 and TRBJ2-5 gives the full variable domain: DSGVTQTPKHLITATGQRVTLRCSPRSGDLSVYWYQQSLDQGLQFLIQYYNGEERAKGNILERFSAQQFPDLHSELNLSSLELGDSALYFCASSVGLAGFGETQYFGPGTRLLVL.

This clone was seen a single time. At the DNA level, this CDR3 is encoded by other sequences in the same sample as well. The chain couples TRBV15 to TRBJ2-7; D possibly corresponds to TRBD2 (6 bases). The CDR3 contains 14 residues. The ends were cut back, 1 base at V and 3 bases at J, with 10 bases in the middle. Germline V gene data show CDR1 as LNHNV and CDR2 as YYDKDF (reference sequence). DNA for the CDR3: TGTGCCACCAGCAGAGGCCTAGCGAGCTACGAGCAGTACTTC. Translating it yields CATSRGLASYEQYF. Full variable domain (missing parts from reference TRBV15 and TRBJ2-7): DAMVIQNPRYQVTQFGKPVTLSCSQTLNHNVMYWYQQKSSQAPKLLFHYYDKDFNNEADTPDNFQSRRPNTSFCFLDIRSPGLGDTAMYLCATSRGLASYEQYFGPGTRLTVT.